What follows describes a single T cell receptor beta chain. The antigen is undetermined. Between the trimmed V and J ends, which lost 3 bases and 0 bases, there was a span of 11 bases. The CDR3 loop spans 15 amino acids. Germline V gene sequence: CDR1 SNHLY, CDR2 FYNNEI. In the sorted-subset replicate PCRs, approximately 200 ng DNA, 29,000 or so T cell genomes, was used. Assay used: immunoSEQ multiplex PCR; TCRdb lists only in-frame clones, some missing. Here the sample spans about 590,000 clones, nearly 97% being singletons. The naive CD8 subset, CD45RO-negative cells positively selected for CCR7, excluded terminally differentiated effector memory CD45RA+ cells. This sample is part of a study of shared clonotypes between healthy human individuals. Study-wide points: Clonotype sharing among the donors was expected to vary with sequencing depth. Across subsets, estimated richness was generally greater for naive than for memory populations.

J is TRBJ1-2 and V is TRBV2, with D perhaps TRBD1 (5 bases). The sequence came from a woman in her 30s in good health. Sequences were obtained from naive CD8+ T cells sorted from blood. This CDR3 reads CASSDLGRSNYGYTF. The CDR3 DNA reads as TGTGCCAGCAGTGATCTGGGACGGTCTAACTATGGCTACACCTTC.